Listed below are T cell receptor beta chains from one sample, sequenced in a study of liver allograft versus peripheral blood T cells. TCRdb itself ran the reads through MiXCR, one entry per CDR3 protein. The sample includes several thousand distinct CDR3 sequences, 17% of them seen just once. The receptors here all came from a human patient who had a liver transplant. Some T cells may have originated in the graft donor. Both conserved end residues are part of each CDR3.

length: 12
J: TRBJ1-4
V: TRBV28
CDR3: CASEGGNEKLFF

length: 11
J: TRBJ1-1
V: TRBV5-4
CDR3: CASSLQGEAFF

length: 15
J: TRBJ1-2
V: TRBV19
CDR3: CASSIGGTGSHGYTF

length: 16
J: TRBJ2-3
V: TRBV20-1
CDR3: CSARGMIRGFTDTQYF

length: 13
J: TRBJ1-5
V: TRBV20-1
CDR3: CSAFGQADQPQHF

length: 19
J: TRBJ2-1
V: TRBV7-9
CDR3: CASSLERGGLAGAHNEQFF

length: 12
J: TRBJ1-2
V: TRBV6-2/TRBV6-3
CDR3: CASMVQGLGYTF

length: 11
J: TRBJ2-1
V: TRBV28
CDR3: CASRSYNEQFF

length: 15
J: TRBJ1-6
V: TRBV27
CDR3: CASSSRGTGGSPLHF

length: 15
J: TRBJ1-6
V: TRBV30
CDR3: CAWSPTRTGGSPLHF

length: 12
J: TRBJ1-1
V: TRBV30
CDR3: CAWSRRDTEAFF

length: 14
J: TRBJ1-1
V: TRBV27
CDR3: CASRFQGANTEAFF

length: 16
J: TRBJ2-1
V: TRBV6-5
CDR3: CASARLAGGYGNEQFF

length: 15
J: TRBJ1-5
V: TRBV20-1
CDR3: CSAPVETGGGQPQHF

length: 15
J: TRBJ2-4
V: TRBV11-1
CDR3: CASSLDGLAKNIQYF

length: 16
J: TRBJ2-3
V: TRBV24-1
CDR3: CATSRTGTGPADTQYF